This T cell receptor beta chain was sequenced during a study of regulatory T cells in long-lasting Graves disease. This clonotype has more than one count but fewer than ten. What it binds is unknown. Overall study results and limits: Under persistent disease, TRBV28, TRBJ1-2 and TRBJ2-5 were used preferentially. Persistent Graves' patients showed reduced TCR diversity versus newly diagnosed patients.

Noted time point: newly diagnosed GD, antithyroid drugs for less than 3 months. The TCR library was made from RNA extracted from PBMCs. This CDR3 region has 16 residues. V was pared by 4 bases and J by 1 base, with 16 bases between. To make TCR beta libraries, researchers used iRepertoire HTBI primers and Arm-PCR of CDR3 regions. TCRdb re-derived calls from the multiplex PCR reads in MiXCR, one entry per CDR3 protein. The sample yields 450,000 to 500,000 distinct CDR3 sequences, around 15% seen once. Another study also made use of these data, one on T cells in Graves' hyperthyroidism and ophthalmopathy.

The chain employs TRBV12-3 or TRBV12-4 and TRBJ1-1, with D unclear. The clonotype was recovered from a man aged 40-49 years with Graves disease. The material sequenced was peripheral blood mononuclear cells (PBMCs), taken at new diagnosis, from a patient treated with antithyroid drugs. The CDR3 region has the DNA TGTGCCAGCAGTTCACAAGTACGGGCGAGGAACACTGAAGCTTTCTTT. It codes for CASSSQVRARNTEAFF.